This is a list of T cell receptor beta chains from one sample in a study of blood T cell repertoires in COVID-19. Profiling relied on immunoSEQ multiplex PCR, and the TCRdb table lists in-frame clones only, not all of them. The repertoire holds tens of thousands of clones, with 80% to 90% as singletons. Sequences were obtained from peripheral blood. The receptors originated from a woman older than 75 with acute or convalescent COVID-19. The CDR3 runs from the conserved cysteine through the conserved F or W. A D gene is named only where the DNA matches it firmly. Rows may omit the clone size; those that give it use once, few, many or a size class.

>.|TRBD1|TRBV7-2|TRBJ2-7
TGTGCCAGCAGCCGGACAGGGGCTACCTACGAGCAGTACTTC
CASSRTGATYEQYF
>.|TRBD2|TRBV11-2|TRBJ2-1
TGTGCCAGCAGCCCGACTAGCGGGATCAGTGGTGAGCAGTTCTTC
CASSPTSGISGEQFF
>.|.|TRBV29-1|TRBJ2-5
TGCAGCGTCATAGGGGTAGAGACCCAGTACTTC
CSVIGVETQYF
>.|TRBD1|TRBV7-2|TRBJ2-1
TGTGCCAGCAGCCCTACAGGGGACCGGTACAATGAGCAGTTCTTC
CASSPTGDRYNEQFF
>.|.|TRBV3-1/TRBV3-2|TRBJ1-2
TGTGCCAGCAGCCAAGTTCACAAAGGCTACACCTTC
CASSQVHKGYTF
>.|TRBD1|TRBV23-1|TRBJ1-5
TGCGCCAGCAGTCATCCCGGACAGGGCCCAAATCAGCCCCAGCATTTT
CASSHPGQGPNQPQHF
>.|TRBD1|TRBV29-1|TRBJ1-2
TGCAGCGTTGAAGATCCGAGGGGGCGCGAAGGCTACACCTTC
CSVEDPRGREGYTF
>.|.|TRBV6-1|TRBJ2-7
TGTGCCAGCAGTGAGGCCAGATACGAGCAGTACTTC
CASSEARYEQYF
>once|TRBD2|TRBV5-6|TRBJ2-1
TGTGCCAGCAGCTTTCAGCGGGAGGGAGACAATGAGCAGTTCTTC
CASSFQREGDNEQFF
>once|TRBD1|TRBV27|TRBJ1-2
TGTGCCAGCAGTCCAGGGACAGGGGGCTTAATGGGCTACACCTTC
CASSPGTGGLMGYTF
>.|TRBD1|TRBV7-2|TRBJ1-5
TGTGCCAGCAGCTTAGTAAGGACAGGGGGCGTCTATAGCAATCAGCCCCAGCATTTT
CASSLVRTGGVYSNQPQHF
>.|.|TRBV5-6|TRBJ2-7
TGTGCCAGCAGCGAGAGAGGGGGAGCCTACGAGCAGTACTTC
CASSERGGAYEQYF